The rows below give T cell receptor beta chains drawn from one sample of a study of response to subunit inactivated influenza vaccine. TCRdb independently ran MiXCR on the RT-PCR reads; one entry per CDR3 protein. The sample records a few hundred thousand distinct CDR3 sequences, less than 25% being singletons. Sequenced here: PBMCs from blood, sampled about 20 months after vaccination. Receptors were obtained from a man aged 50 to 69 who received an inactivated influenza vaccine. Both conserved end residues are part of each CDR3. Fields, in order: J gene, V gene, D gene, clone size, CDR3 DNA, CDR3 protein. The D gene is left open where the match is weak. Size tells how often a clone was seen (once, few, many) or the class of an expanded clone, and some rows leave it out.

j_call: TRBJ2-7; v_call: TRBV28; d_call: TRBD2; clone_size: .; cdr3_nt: TGTGCCAGCAGTTTACTACTAGCGGGGGGAGGGTACGAGCAGTACTTC; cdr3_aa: CASSLLLAGGGYEQYF
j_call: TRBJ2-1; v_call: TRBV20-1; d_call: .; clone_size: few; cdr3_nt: TGCAGTGCTATGGGCGGGGACTCCTACAATGAGCAGTTCTTC; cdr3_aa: CSAMGGDSYNEQFF
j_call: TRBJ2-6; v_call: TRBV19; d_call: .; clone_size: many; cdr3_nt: TGTGCCAGTAGTTTCCAGGGGGCCAACGTCCTGACTTTC; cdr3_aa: CASSFQGANVLTF
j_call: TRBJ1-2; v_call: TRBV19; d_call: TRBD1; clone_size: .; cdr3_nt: TGTGCCTCCGAGGGACAGGGGGATTATGGCTACACCTTC; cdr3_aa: CASEGQGDYGYTF
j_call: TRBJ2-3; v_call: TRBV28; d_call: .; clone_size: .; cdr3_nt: TGTGCCAGCTTCAAATTGGGATTATTCGCGCAGTATTTT; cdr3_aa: CASFKLGLFAQYF
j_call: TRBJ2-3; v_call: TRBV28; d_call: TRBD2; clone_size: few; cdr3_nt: TGTGCCAGCAGTCTCGCGGGACTAGCATCGAGCACAGATACGCAGTATTTT; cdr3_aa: CASSLAGLASSTDTQYF
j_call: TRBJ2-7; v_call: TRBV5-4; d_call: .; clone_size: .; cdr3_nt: TGTGCCAGCAGCTTGCAGTCTGCAAGCTCCTACGAGCAGTACTTC; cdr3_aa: CASSLQSASSYEQYF
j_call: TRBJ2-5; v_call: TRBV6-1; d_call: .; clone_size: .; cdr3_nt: TGTGCCAGCAGGAGTCAATCGACCTGGGGTGGAGAGACCCAGTACTTC; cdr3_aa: CASRSQSTWGGETQYF
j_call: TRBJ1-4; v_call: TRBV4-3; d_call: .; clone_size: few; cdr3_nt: TGCGCCAGCAGCCAAGGTTCCGGGGGACGCTTAGAAAAACTGTTTTTT; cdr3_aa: CASSQGSGGRLEKLFF
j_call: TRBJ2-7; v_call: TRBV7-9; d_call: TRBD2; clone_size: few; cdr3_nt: TGTGCCAGCAGCCAGAAGAGAGGGACTAGCGGCGACTACGAGCAGTACTTC; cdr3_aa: CASSQKRGTSGDYEQYF
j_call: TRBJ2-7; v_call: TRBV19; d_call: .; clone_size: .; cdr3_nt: TGTGCCAGTAGAGCGGGCCGTAGCTCCTACGAGCAGTACTTC; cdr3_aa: CASRAGRSSYEQYF
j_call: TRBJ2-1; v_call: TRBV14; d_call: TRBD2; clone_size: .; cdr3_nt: TGTGCCAGCAGCCAAGAGACTAGCGGCCTGTACAATGAGCAGTTCTTC; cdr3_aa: CASSQETSGLYNEQFF
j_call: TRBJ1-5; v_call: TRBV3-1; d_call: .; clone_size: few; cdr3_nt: TGTGCCAGCAGCCAAAGGATGGAGGTTACCAATCAGCCCCAGCATTTT; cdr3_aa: CASSQRMEVTNQPQHF
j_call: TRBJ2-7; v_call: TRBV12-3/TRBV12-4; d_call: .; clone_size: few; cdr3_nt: TGTGCCAGCAGTTTAACCGGGTCTCTCGCCAACGAGCAGTACTTC; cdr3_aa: CASSLTGSLANEQYF
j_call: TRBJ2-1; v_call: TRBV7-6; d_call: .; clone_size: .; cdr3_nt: TGTGCCAGCAGCTTAGCACTGGCGGGCCCCTCCTACAATGAGCAGTTCTTC; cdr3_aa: CASSLALAGPSYNEQFF
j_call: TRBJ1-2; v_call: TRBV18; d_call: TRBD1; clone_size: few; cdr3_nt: TGTGCCAGCTCACCAACCGGGACAGGATCCTATGGCTACACCTTC; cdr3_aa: CASSPTGTGSYGYTF
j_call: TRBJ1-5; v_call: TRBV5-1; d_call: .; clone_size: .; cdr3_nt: TGCGCCAGCAGCTTGAAAGGGCTCAGCAATCAGCCCCAGCATTTT; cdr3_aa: CASSLKGLSNQPQHF
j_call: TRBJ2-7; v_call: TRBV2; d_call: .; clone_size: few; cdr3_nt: TGTGCCAGCAGTACCCCTCCCGGCGAGCAGTACTTC; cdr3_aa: CASSTPPGEQYF
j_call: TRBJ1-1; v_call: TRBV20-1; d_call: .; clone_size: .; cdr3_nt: TGCAGTGCTAGGGCCCTGGATCGGGTGAACACTGAAGCTTTCTTT; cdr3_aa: CSARALDRVNTEAFF
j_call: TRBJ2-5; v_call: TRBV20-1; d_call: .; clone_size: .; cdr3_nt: TGCAGTGCAGGCCGGGACAATACGGGCCGGACCCAGTACTTC; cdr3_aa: CSAGRDNTGRTQYF
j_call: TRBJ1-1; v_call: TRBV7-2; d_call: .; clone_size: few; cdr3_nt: TGTGCCAGCAGCTTTATACCGGGGCTCGGGGACACTGAAGCTTTCTTT; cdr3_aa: CASSFIPGLGDTEAFF
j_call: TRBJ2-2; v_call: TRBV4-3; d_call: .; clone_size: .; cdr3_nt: TGCGCCAGCAGCCAAGATTTTTCGATCGGGGCGGCCGGGGAGCTGTTTTTT; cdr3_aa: CASSQDFSIGAAGELFF
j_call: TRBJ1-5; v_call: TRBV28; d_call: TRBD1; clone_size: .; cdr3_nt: TGTGCCAGCAGTGACCCCTTGACAGGGTTCAATCAGCCCCAGCATTTT; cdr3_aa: CASSDPLTGFNQPQHF
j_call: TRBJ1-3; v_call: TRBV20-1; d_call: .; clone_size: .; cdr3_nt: TGCAGTGCTAGCGGACCTTTGTTTGGGTCTGGAAACACCATATATTTT; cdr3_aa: CSASGPLFGSGNTIYF
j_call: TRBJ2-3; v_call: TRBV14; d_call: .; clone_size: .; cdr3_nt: TGTGCCAGCAGCCAGGGGACCCTGGCCACAGATACGCAGTATTTT; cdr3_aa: CASSQGTLATDTQYF
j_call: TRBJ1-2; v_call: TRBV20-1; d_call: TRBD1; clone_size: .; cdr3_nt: TGCAGTGCTGGGACAGTATACTATGGCTACACCTTC; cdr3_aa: CSAGTVYYGYTF
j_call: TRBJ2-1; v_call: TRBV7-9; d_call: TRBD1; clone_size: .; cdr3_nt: TGTGCCAGCAGCTCCGGACAGGGGACCTTCTTC; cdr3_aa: CASSSGQGTFF
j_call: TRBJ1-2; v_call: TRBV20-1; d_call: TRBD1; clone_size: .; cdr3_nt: TGCAGTGCGTCACCGAGCTTGACAGGGGGTTATGGCTACACCTTC; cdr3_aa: CSASPSLTGGYGYTF
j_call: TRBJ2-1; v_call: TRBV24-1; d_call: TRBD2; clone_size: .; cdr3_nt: TGTGCCACCCAAGTATCTACTAGCGGGGCGTATGAGCAGTTCTTC; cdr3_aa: CATQVSTSGAYEQFF
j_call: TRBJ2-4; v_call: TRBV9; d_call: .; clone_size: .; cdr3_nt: TGTGCCAGCAGCGTAGGGGGGCTGCCCAACATTCAGTACTTC; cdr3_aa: CASSVGGLPNIQYF
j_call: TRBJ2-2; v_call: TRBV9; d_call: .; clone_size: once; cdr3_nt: TGTGCCAGCAGCGTAGGGGTGGTGAACACCGGGGAGCTGTTTTTT; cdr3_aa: CASSVGVVNTGELFF
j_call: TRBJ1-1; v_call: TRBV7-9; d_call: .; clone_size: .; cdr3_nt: TGTGCCAGCAGCCCTATCGGATTATCGAACACTGAAGCTTTCTTT; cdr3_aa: CASSPIGLSNTEAFF
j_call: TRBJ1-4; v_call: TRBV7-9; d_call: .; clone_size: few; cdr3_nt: TGTGCCAGCGGACCCAAACAGGAAAAACTGTTTTTT; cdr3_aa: CASGPKQEKLFF
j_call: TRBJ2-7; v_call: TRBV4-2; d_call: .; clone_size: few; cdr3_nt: TGTGCCAGCAGCCAAGATCTCCTAGCACGCGAGCAGTACTTC; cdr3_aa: CASSQDLLAREQYF
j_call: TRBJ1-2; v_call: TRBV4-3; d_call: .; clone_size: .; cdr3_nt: TGCGCCAGCAGCCAAGATTGGACAGTAGGTGGCTACACCTTC; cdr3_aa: CASSQDWTVGGYTF
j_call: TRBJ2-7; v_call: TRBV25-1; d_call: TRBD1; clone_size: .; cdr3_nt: TGTGCCAGCACCGGGACAGGGGCTTACGAGCAGTACTTC; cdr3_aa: CASTGTGAYEQYF
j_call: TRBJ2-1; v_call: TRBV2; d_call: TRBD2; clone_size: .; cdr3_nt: TGTGCCAGCAGTGAAATTGTCGGGACTAGCGGGAGGGCCGGTGAAAATGAGCAGTTCTTC; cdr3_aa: CASSEIVGTSGRAGENEQFF
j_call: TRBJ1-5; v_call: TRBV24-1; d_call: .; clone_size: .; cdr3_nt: TGTGCCACCAGTGGTCTGAAGGGGAATCTTTTTGAACCCCAGCATTTT; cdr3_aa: CATSGLKGNLFEPQHF
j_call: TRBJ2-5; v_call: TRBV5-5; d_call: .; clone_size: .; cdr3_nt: TGTGCCAGCAGCTTGACAGGGAACGAGCAGACCCAGTACTTC; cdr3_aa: CASSLTGNEQTQYF
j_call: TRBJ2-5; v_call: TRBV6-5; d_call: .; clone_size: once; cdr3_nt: TGTGCCAGCAGTTACTCGATGACCCCCCCCCTAACCGGAGAGACCCAGTACTTC; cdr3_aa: CASSYSMTPPLTGETQYF
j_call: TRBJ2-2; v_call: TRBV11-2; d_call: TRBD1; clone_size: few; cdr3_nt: TGTGCCAGCAGACCCCCGGACAGGTTTAACACCGGGGAGCTGTTTTTT; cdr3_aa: CASRPPDRFNTGELFF
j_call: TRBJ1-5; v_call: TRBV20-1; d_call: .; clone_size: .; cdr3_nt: TGCAGTGCGATGGAGGGTAGCAATCAGCCCCAGCATTTT; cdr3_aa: CSAMEGSNQPQHF
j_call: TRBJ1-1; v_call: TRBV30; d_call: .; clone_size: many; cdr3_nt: TGTGCCTGGAGTGTAAAGGGAGCGAACACTGAAGCTTTCTTT; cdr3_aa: CAWSVKGANTEAFF
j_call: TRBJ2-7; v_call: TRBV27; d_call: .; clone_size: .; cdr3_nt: TGTGCCAGCAGTTTATCGGCGGGGCGGGGTGTCGAGCAGTACTTC; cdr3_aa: CASSLSAGRGVEQYF
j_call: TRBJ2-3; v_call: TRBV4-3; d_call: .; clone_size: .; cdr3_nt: TGCGCCAGCAGCCCGGGGGCCTTAGTTGCTAGCACAGATACGCAGTATTTT; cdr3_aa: CASSPGALVASTDTQYF
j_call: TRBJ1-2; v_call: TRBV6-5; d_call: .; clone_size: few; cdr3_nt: TGTGCCAGCAGTTACCCCGGGGAAAATGGCTACACCTTC; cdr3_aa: CASSYPGENGYTF
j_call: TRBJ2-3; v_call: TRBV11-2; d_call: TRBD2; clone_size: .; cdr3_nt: TGTGCCAGCAGCTTAGGTAGCGGGAGAGCCACAGATACGCAGTATTTT; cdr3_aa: CASSLGSGRATDTQYF
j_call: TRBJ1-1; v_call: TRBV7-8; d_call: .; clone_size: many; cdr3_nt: TGTGCCAGCAGCGCTAGGCCGGGACAGAACACTGAAGCTTTCTTT; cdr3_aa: CASSARPGQNTEAFF
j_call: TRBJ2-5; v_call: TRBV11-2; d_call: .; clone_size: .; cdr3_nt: TGTGCCAGCAGCTTAGGGGGTCAGCAGACCCAGTACTTC; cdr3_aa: CASSLGGQQTQYF